Below, 17 T cell receptor beta chains from the same sample are listed, as sequenced in a study of regulatory T cells in long-lasting Graves disease. Libraries of TCR beta came from iRepertoire HTBI primers plus Arm-PCR of CDR3 regions. MiXCR was run by TCRdb on the multiplex PCR reads, yielding one entry per CDR3 protein. Counted here are approximately 560,000 distinct CDR3 sequences, 15% to 20% occurring once; the ten biggest clones make up more than 10%. Time point indicated: newly diagnosed GD, antithyroid drugs for less than 3 months. From PBMCs, RNA was extracted and then used to make the TCR library. This sample also appeared in a second study, on T cells in Graves' hyperthyroidism and ophthalmopathy.

The sample here was peripheral blood mononuclear cells (PBMCs), taken at new diagnosis, from a patient treated with antithyroid drugs. These receptor sequences come from a man between 18 and 29 years old with Graves disease.

This clonotype was recorded a few times. The chain employs TRBV20-1 and TRBJ2-1; 7 bases line up with TRBD2. With 0 bases clipped from V and 8 bases from J, the junction kept 16 bases outside the gene matches. This CDR3 comprises 17 residues. Germline V lookup: CDR1 DFQATT, CDR2 SNEGSKA (reference sequence). The CDR3 nucleotides are TGCAGTGCTAGAGACGACCTAGCGGAGGCGCTTAGGGATGAGCAGTTCTTC. Its translation: CSARDDLAEALRDEQFF.

This clonotype was seen more than once but under ten times. The junction differs from germline at one of its ends, possibly a read error. The chain links TRBV5-1 to TRBJ2-3, with D uncertain. The CDR3 is 15 residues long. Germline V lookup: CDR1 SGHRS, CDR2 YFSETQ. The CDR3 reads CASSKHSKAPDTQYF. The CDR3 coding sequence is TGTGCCAGCAGCAAGCATAGTAAGGCCCCAGATACGCAGTATTTT.

A few counts support this clonotype. The gene calls are TRBV25-1 and TRBJ2-5; 8 nucleotides match TRBD1. Per germline, CDR1 MGHDK and CDR2 SYGVNS. The CDR3 is 15 residues long. V shed 1 base, J shed 2 bases, and the junction held 3 bases outside the gene matches. CDR3 nucleotides: TGTGCCAGCAGTGAATCCCGGACAGGGCAAGAGACCCAGTACTTC. Its protein is CASSESRTGQETQYF. Full variable domain (remainder filled in from reference TRBV25-1 and TRBJ2-5): EADIYQTPRYLVIGTGKKITLECSQTMGHDKMYWYQQDPGMELHLIHYSYGVNSTEKGDLSSESTVSRIRTEHFPLTLESARPSHTSQYLCASSESRTGQETQYFGPGTRLLVL.

This clonotype has just a few counts. This sequence joins TRBV10-3 and TRBJ1-2, with 7 positions matching TRBD1. The CDR3 contains 14 residues. The V segment lost 5 bases and the J segment 1 base; nucleotides outside the gene matches: 4. Germline CDR1 ENHRY, CDR2 SYGVKD. CDR3 nucleotides: TGTGCCATCAGTTTGACAGGGAGTAACTATGGCTACACCTTC. This sequence encodes CAISLTGSNYGYTF.

In its sample, this clonotype was seen a few times. The chain carries TRBV30 and TRBJ2-6, with D possibly TRBD1 on 5 matching bases. Germline lookup yields CDR1 GTSNPN and CDR2 SVGIG (reference sequence). The CDR3 covers 14 residues. V was pared by 2 bases and J by 3 bases, with 8 bases between. CDR3 amino acids: CAWSQGNGANVLTF. CDR3 DNA: TGTGCCTGGAGTCAGGGTAATGGGGCCAACGTCCTGACTTTC.

The chain links TRBV3-1 to TRBJ2-3; the D gene is possibly TRBD2 (6 bases). CDR3 size: 16 residues. The germline V and J ends were trimmed by 5 bases and 4 bases, with 19 bases remaining between them. Germline V gene data show CDR1 as LGHDT and CDR2 as YNNKEL (reference sequence). CDR3 protein: CASSDLATLLADTQYF. The CDR3 DNA is TGTGCCAGCAGCGACCTAGCGACATTATTGGCAGATACGCAGTATTTT.

There are many counts of this clonotype. V usage is TRBV12-3 or TRBV12-4 and J usage is TRBJ2-1; D uncertain. Trimming removed 6 bases from V and 6 bases from J, with 12 bases in between. The CDR3 is 13 amino acids. Here the CDR3 DNA reads TGTGCCAGCAGCCTTGGACCTCCCAATGAGCAGTTCTTC. Amino acid sequence: CASSLGPPNEQFF.

This clonotype has just a few counts. This chain links TRBV19 with TRBJ1-1; 9 positions agree with TRBD1. Per the germline V gene, CDR1 is LNHDA and CDR2 is SQIVND (reference sequence). The CDR3 is 15 residues long. With V trimmed by 9 bases and J by 6 bases, 14 bases remained unmatched. CDR3 DNA sequence: TGTGCCAGCACCGGGGGACAGGGAGGAATAGCTGAAGCTTTCTTT. Its protein product is CASTGGQGGIAEAFF.

This clonotype turned up a few times. The gene calls are TRBV19 and TRBJ2-2, with D tentatively TRBD2 (6 bases). V dropped 3 bases and J dropped 5 bases, with 10 bases sitting between them. The CDR3 is made up of 14 amino acids. Germline CDR1 is LNHDA and CDR2 is SQIVND (reference sequence). The CDR3 is CASSISLATGELFF. For the CDR3, the DNA is TGTGCCAGTAGTATCAGTCTAGCGACCGGGGAGCTGTTTTTT.

This clonotype was seen only a few times. The V and J genes are TRBV19 and TRBJ2-7; D is unclear. CDR3 size: 12 residues. Trimming took off 4 bases at V and 4 bases at J, with 8 bases between the two ends. Germline V gene lookup returns CDR1 LNHDA and CDR2 SQIVND (reference sequence). CDR3 DNA: TGTGCCAGTAGTAATTGGGAATACGAGCAGTACTTC. Its protein is CASSNWEYEQYF.

This clonotype showed up many times. V and J are TRBV5-1 and TRBJ1-1; D is possibly TRBD1 (5 bases). V lost 1 base and J 2 bases, leaving 15 bases between the germline ends. The CDR3 length is 16 residues. The germline CDR1 and CDR2 sequences are SGHRS and YFSETQ. The DNA for the CDR3 is TGCGCCAGCAGCTTGAACTTGGGGGATACTAACACTGAAGCTTTCTTT. Its protein is CASSLNLGDTNTEAFF.

This clonotype was recorded many times. The gene calls are TRBV29-1 and TRBJ1-1; 8 positions agree with TRBD1. This CDR3 spans 13 amino acids. CDR1 SQVTM and CDR2 ANQGSEA come from the germline V gene. Germline trimming cut 6 bases from V and 0 bases from J; bases unmatched to any gene: 3. CDR3 bases: TGCAGCGTGGGACAGGCCGTGAACACTGAAGCTTTCTTT. It is translated as CSVGQAVNTEAFF.

There are many counts of this clonotype. The chain is built from TRBV27 and TRBJ2-7, with D tentatively TRBD1 (5 bases). Germline assignment: CDR1 MNHEY and CDR2 SMNVEV (reference sequence). The CDR3 has 16 residues. Trimming left V 5 bases short and J 7 bases short, with 24 bases between. Here the CDR3 DNA reads TGTGCCAGCAGTCCCCTATTGTGGCAGGGCAGGGATGAGCAGTACTTC. Translating gives CASSPLLWQGRDEQYF.

The chain carries TRBV7-2 and TRBJ2-2, with D possibly being TRBD1 or TRBD2 (5 bases each). CDR3 length equals 16 residues. The V and J ends lost 3 bases and 4 bases respectively, with 15 bases between them. In germline, CDR1 is SGHTA, CDR2 FQGNSA. CDR3 sequence: CASSFGAGPGTGELFF. The CDR3 DNA follows: TGTGCCAGCAGCTTCGGGGCCGGTCCCGGCACCGGGGAGCTGTTTTTT.

This clonotype was seen more than once but under ten times. The rearrangement joins TRBV18 to TRBJ1-5, with D possibly being TRBD1 (6 bases). This CDR3 spans 15 amino acids. From germline, CDR1 is KGHSH and CDR2 LQKENI. The ends were cut back, 2 bases at V and 4 bases at J, with 12 bases in the middle. CDR3 amino acids: CASSPSGEENQPQHF. CDR3 DNA: TGTGCCAGCTCACCATCAGGGGAGGAGAATCAGCCCCAGCATTTT.

This clonotype was picked up many times. The rearrangement uses TRBV29-1 and TRBJ2-7; 9 bases line up with TRBD1. The germline V gene encodes CDR1 SQVTM and CDR2 ANQGSEA. CDR3 length: 15 residues. V shed 5 bases and J 5 bases; nucleotides not matched to a gene: 13. CDR3 amino acids: CSVTTPQGAVDEQYF. CDR3 sequence (DNA): TGCAGCGTTACGACGCCACAGGGGGCAGTAGACGAGCAGTACTTC.

This clonotype was seen a few times. This chain uses TRBV9 with TRBJ2-7; no clear D. Between the trimmed V and J ends, which lost 0 bases and 2 bases, there was a span of 6 bases. CDR3 length equals 13 residues. CDR1 and CDR2 (germline): SGDLS, YYNGEE. The CDR3 protein is CASSVAPTYEQYF. The DNA for the CDR3 is TGTGCCAGCAGCGTAGCACCAACCTACGAGCAGTACTTC.